Shown below are 17 T cell receptor beta chains from a single sample sequenced in a study of radiotherapy plus CTLA-4 blockade in lung cancer. Generated by immunoSEQ multiplex PCR, the TCRdb table keeps only in-frame clones and is missing some. Of about 73,000 clones detected, around 90% appear once; the ten largest clones hold 35% to 50%. Source: peripheral blood, taken from a patient treated with radiotherapy plus ipilimumab. The receptors here all came from a human donor with non-small cell lung cancer that progressed on radiotherapy plus ipilimumab.

The CDR3: CASRRQGGNTIYF. The DNA of the CDR3 is TGTGCCAGCAGAAGACAGGGTGGAAACACCATATATTTT. V usage is TRBV27 and J usage is TRBJ1-3; 7 bases line up with TRBD1. The CDR3 extends over 13 amino acids. Losses at the gene ends were 6 bases for V and 3 bases for J; bases not matched to a gene: 2. Germline CDR1 is MNHEY and CDR2 is SMNVEV (reference sequence).

The chain carries TRBV5-6 and TRBJ2-7; no clear D gene. Trimming removed 1 base at V and 2 bases at J, with 16 bases between. Germline V gene data show CDR1 as SGHDT and CDR2 as YYEEEE. This CDR3 has 16 amino acids. The CDR3 DNA sequence: TGTGCCAGCAGCTTGTATCTTATGGGGTCAGCCTACGAGCAGTACGTC. Translated, it gives CASSLYLMGSAYEQYV.

The chain is built from TRBV10-2 and TRBJ2-3; 9 bases agree with TRBD2. The CDR3 covers 12 residues. Trimming cost V 9 bases and J 7 bases; bases outside gene matches: 5. Germline assignment: CDR1 WSHSY and CDR2 SAAADI. The CDR3: CASSGTSNTQYF. The CDR3 nucleotides read TGCGCCAGTTCCGGGACTAGCAATACGCAGTATTTT.

The chain uses TRBV27 and TRBJ1-2, with D possibly being TRBD1 (5 bases). V lost 8 bases to trimming and J lost 4 bases, with 14 bases between them. From germline, CDR1 is MNHEY and CDR2 SMNVEV (reference sequence). The CDR3 sequence is 13 residues long. The CDR3 DNA is TGTGCCAGCGCAAGTGGGGCGAGCTATGGCTACACCTTC. Protein: CASASGASYGYTF.

The chain employs TRBV6-5 and TRBJ2-4; 7 nucleotides agree with TRBD1. V was clipped by 0 bases and J by 4 bases; unmatched bases: 3. The CDR3 is 15 amino acids. Germline V gene data show CDR1 as MNHEY and CDR2 as SVGAGI. The CDR3 coding sequence is TGTGCCAGCAGTTACTCCCGGGACAGTAAAAACATTCAGTACTTC. It translates to CASSYSRDSKNIQYF.

This chain links TRBV5-6 with TRBJ1-1; 10 bases line up with TRBD1. The CDR3 has 15 amino acids. With V trimmed by 4 bases and J by 3 bases, 6 bases remained unmatched. In germline, CDR1 is SGHDT, CDR2 YYEEEE. The CDR3 is CASSGGTGVYTEAFF. CDR3 DNA: TGTGCCAGCAGCGGCGGGACAGGGGTGTACACTGAAGCTTTCTTT.

The V and J genes are TRBV10-3 and TRBJ1-1; 9 bases fit TRBD1. The CDR3 is made up of 15 amino acids. CDR1 and CDR2 from the germline V gene are ENHRY and SYGVKD. V lost 10 bases, J lost 3 bases, and 12 bases stayed unmatched. The CDR3 sequence is CATWDRALAYTEAFF. For the CDR3, the DNA is TGTGCCACCTGGGACAGGGCATTAGCGTACACTGAAGCTTTCTTT.

This clone occurred a few times. The CDR3, as DNA: TGTGCCAGCAGCTTGCGGACAGGGTACGAGCAGTACGTC. Its translation: CASSLRTGYEQYV. The chain carries TRBV7-8 and TRBJ2-7, with 8 nucleotides matching TRBD1. Germline lookup yields CDR1 SGHVS and CDR2 FQNEAQ. This CDR3 contains 13 residues. J gave up 4 bases and V 3 bases, and 2 bases lay outside the gene matches.

This chain's CDR3 is CSVSASGSYNEQFF. The CDR3 DNA reads as TGCAGCGTTTCCGCTAGCGGGAGTTACAATGAGCAGTTCTTC. The chain recombines TRBV29-1 with TRBJ2-1; 10 bases fit TRBD2. The germline V gene has CDR1 SQVTM and CDR2 ANQGSEA. Trimming cost V 5 bases and J 4 bases; bases outside gene matches: 5. The CDR3 contains 14 residues.

The sample holds one count of this clone. For the CDR3, the DNA is TGTGCCAGCAGTGAAGCCATCAGGGGAGAGGCTCAGCCCCAGCATTTT. This codes for CASSEAIRGEAQPQHF. V usage is TRBV6-1 and J usage is TRBJ1-5; D perhaps matches TRBD1 (6 bases). The CDR3 is 16 amino acids. Germline lookup yields CDR1 MNHNS and CDR2 SASEGT. V lost 0 bases to trimming and J lost 6 bases, with 15 bases between them.

This CDR3 reads CASSALAGPYNEQFF. The CDR3, as DNA: TGTGCCAGCAGCGCCCTAGCGGGACCCTACAATGAGCAGTTCTTC. The chain carries TRBV27 and TRBJ2-1, with 9 bases lining up with TRBD2. The ends lost 6 bases at V and 2 bases at J; junction bases unmatched: 5. The V gene's germline CDR1 is MNHEY and CDR2 SMNVEV (reference sequence). The CDR3 covers 15 residues.

The CDR3 DNA follows: TGTGCCAGCAGCTTGGGACTAGCGGCCTCGGGAAATGAGCAGTTCTTC. Translation gives CASSLGLAASGNEQFF. The rearrangement uses TRBV7-9 and TRBJ2-1, with 11 bases matching TRBD2. Germline assignment: CDR1 SEHNR and CDR2 FQNEAQ (reference sequence). V lost 3 bases and J lost 7; bases outside the gene matches: 8. The length of the CDR3 is 16 residues.

The chain employs TRBV27 and TRBJ2-5, with D unresolved. Trimming stripped 6 bases from V and 0 bases from J, with 8 bases between. The CDR3 length is 13 residues. Germline V gene lookup returns CDR1 MNHEY and CDR2 SMNVEV (reference sequence). The CDR3 reads CASSYIDQETQYF. CDR3 nucleotides: TGTGCCAGCAGCTACATAGACCAAGAGACCCAGTACTTC.

The chain has TRBV30 and TRBJ1-1; the match to TRBD1 covers 7 bases. The CDR3 runs 12 residues. The trim removed 2 bases at V and 6 bases at J, leaving 3 bases unmatched. Germline V gene sequence: CDR1 GTSNPN, CDR2 SVGIG (reference sequence). The DNA for the CDR3 is TGTGCCTGGAGTCGACAGGGACCTGAAGCTTTCTTT. Its protein product is CAWSRQGPEAFF.

The chain is built from TRBV11-2 and TRBJ2-2, with unresolved D. CDR1 is SGHAT and CDR2 is FQNNGV in the germline V gene. The CDR3 loop spans 12 amino acids. V was clipped by 5 bases and J by 7 bases, with 8 bases between them. CDR3 in amino acids: CASSEPVGELFF. The DNA of the CDR3 is TGTGCCAGCAGCGAGCCCGTCGGGGAGCTGTTTTTT.

The genes are TRBV18 and TRBJ1-4; D uncertain. Germline V gene data show CDR1 as KGHSH and CDR2 as LQKENI. The CDR3 length is 13 residues. The germline V and J ends were trimmed by 6 bases and 6 bases, with 11 bases remaining between them. The CDR3 sequence: CASSYGEDEKLFF. CDR3 coding DNA: TGTGCCAGCTCGTACGGAGAAGATGAAAAACTGTTTTTT.

This clone has only a few counts. The gene calls are TRBV28 and TRBJ2-1; 9 bases fit TRBD2. There are 14 residues in the CDR3. The V segment lost 7 bases and the J segment 8 bases; nucleotides outside the gene matches: 9. CDR1 is MDHEN and CDR2 is SYDVKM in the germline V gene. CDR3 in DNA: TGTGCCAGCACCCAAGATAGCGGGAGCGATGAGCAGTTCTTC. Encoded protein: CASTQDSGSDEQFF.